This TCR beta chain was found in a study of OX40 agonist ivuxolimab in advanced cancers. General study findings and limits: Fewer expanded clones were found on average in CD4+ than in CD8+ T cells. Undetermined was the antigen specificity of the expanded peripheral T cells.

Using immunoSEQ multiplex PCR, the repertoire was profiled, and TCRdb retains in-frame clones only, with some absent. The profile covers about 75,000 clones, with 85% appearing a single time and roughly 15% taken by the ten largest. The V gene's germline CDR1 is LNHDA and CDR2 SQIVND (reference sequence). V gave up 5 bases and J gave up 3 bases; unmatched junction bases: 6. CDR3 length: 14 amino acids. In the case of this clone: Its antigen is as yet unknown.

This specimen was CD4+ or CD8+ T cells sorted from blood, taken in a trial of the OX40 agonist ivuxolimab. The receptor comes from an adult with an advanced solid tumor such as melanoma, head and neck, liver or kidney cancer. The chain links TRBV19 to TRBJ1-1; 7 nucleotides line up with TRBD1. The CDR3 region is CASSPNRGYTEAFF. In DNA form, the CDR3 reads TGTGCCAGTAGTCCCAACAGGGGATACACTGAAGCTTTCTTT. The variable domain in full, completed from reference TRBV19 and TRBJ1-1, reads DGGITQSPKYLFRKEGQNVTLSCEQNLNHDAMYWYRQDPGQGLRLIYYSQIVNDFQKGDIAEGYSVSREKKESFPLTVTSAQKNPTAFYLCASSPNRGYTEAFFGQGTRLTVV.